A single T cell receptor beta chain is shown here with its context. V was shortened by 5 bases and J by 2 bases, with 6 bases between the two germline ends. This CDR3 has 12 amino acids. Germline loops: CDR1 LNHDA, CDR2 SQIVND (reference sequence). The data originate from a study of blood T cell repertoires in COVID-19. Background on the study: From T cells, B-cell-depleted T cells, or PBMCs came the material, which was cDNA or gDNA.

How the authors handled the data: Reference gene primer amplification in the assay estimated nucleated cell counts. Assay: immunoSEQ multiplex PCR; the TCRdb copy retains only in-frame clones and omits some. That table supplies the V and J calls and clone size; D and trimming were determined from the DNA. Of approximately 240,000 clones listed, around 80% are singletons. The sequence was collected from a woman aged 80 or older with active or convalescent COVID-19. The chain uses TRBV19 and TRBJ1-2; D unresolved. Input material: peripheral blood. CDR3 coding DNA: TGTGCCAGTAGTCCCAGGAACTATGGCTACACCTTC. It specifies CASSPRNYGYTF.